One and the same sample provided the 9 T cell receptor beta chains below, sequenced in a study of tumor-infiltrating lymphocytes in primary liver carcinoma. Unsorted whole blood supplied the RNA, and germline DNA was extracted too. Using a constant-region primer together with ProtoScript II reverse transcriptase, TCR beta cDNA was made from approximately 0.55 ug of total RNA. The TCR beta library was amplified through three nested multiplex PCR rounds in a modified ARM-PCR procedure. Use of TRBV1-TRBV30 forward primers with a C-beta reverse primer characterized the first two PCR rounds, which lasted about 9 cycles each. Via MiXCR, TCRdb re-called the multiplex PCR reads, giving one row per CDR3 protein. The table lists some 180,000 distinct CDR3 sequences, 60% of them singletons, with approximately 70% in the top ten. Sequencing was performed on peripheral blood. These receptors were obtained from a man aged 40-50 years with primary liver carcinoma and hepatitis B virus infection.

The genes are TRBV28 and TRBJ1-1; TRBD1 might be the D (5 bases). CDR1 is MDHEN, CDR2 SYDVKM, per germline. The CDR3 totals 15 residues. V was pared by 10 bases and J by 6 bases, with 24 bases between. The CDR3 region is CATWAGSQGNSEAFF. DNA for the CDR3: TGTGCCACCTGGGCGGGGTCGCAGGGCAATTCTGAAGCTTTCTTT.

The chain joins TRBV25-1 to TRBJ2-3; D remains ambiguous. Per the germline V gene, CDR1 is MGHDK and CDR2 is SYGVNS. The CDR3 contains 15 residues. The germline V and J ends were trimmed by 3 bases and 0 bases, with 10 bases remaining between them. The CDR3 coding sequence is TGTGCCAGCAGTGACCGGCATCATAGCACAGATACGCAGTATTTT. It is translated as CASSDRHHSTDTQYF.

The chain combines TRBV10-3 with TRBJ2-3; no reliable D call. The CDR3 has 16 residues. The germline CDR1 and CDR2 sequences are ENHRY and SYGVKD. V gave up 6 bases and J gave up 0 bases, with 16 bases separating them. Here the CDR3 reads CAISQPAASSTDTQYF. In DNA form, the CDR3 reads TGTGCCATCAGCCAGCCTGCGGCTTCTAGCACAGATACGCAGTATTTT.

This clonotype was recorded a few times. The chain uses TRBV30 and TRBJ2-5, with unresolved D. This CDR3 has 12 residues. Trimming removed 1 base at V and 5 bases at J, with 8 bases between. Looked up from germline, CDR1 is GTSNPN and CDR2 is SVGIG (reference sequence). Here the CDR3 DNA reads TGTGCCTGGAGTGGGGGTTTGGAGACCCAGTACTTC. Translated: CAWSGGLETQYF.

This chain uses TRBV10-3 with TRBJ2-6; perhaps D is TRBD1 or TRBD2 (5 bases each). The length of the CDR3 is 16 residues. CDR1 ENHRY and CDR2 SYGVKD come from the germline V gene. V lost 10 bases, J lost 3 bases, and 19 bases lay in between. The CDR3 nucleotides are TGTGCCACCGGGAAGGGGAATAGAGGTGGGGCCAACGTCCTGACTTTC. Translation gives CATGKGNRGGANVLTF.

The genes are TRBV11-2 and TRBJ2-7; D is uncertain. CDR3 length: 15 amino acids. Germline CDR1 reads SGHAT; CDR2 reads FQNNGV. CDR3 sequence: CISSPEGLSSYEQYF. CDR3 nucleotide sequence: TGTATCAGTAGCCCAGAAGGGCTATCCTCCTACGAGCAGTACTTC.

This clonotype has at least ten counts. The DNA of the CDR3 is TGCAGCGTTGGGGGACCCAACTATGGCTACACCTTC. It encodes CSVGGPNYGYTF. The genes are TRBV29-1 and TRBJ1-2; D possibly corresponds to TRBD1 (5 bases). Germline CDR1 SQVTM, CDR2 ANQGSEA. Trimming took 4 bases from V and 2 from J, leaving 8 bases between them. The CDR3 has 12 amino acids.

V is TRBV6-2 or TRBV6-3 and J is TRBJ2-1; TRBD2 might be the D (5 bases). Per the germline V gene, CDR1 is MNHEY and CDR2 is SVGEGT. The CDR3 is 16 residues long. Trimming stripped 2 bases from V and 8 bases from J, with 19 bases between. CDR3 bases: TGTGCCAGCAGTTACCCCCGACTATCGCCAGACGATGAGCAGTTCTTC. The encoded protein is CASSYPRLSPDDEQFF.

Comments on this clonotype: This clone may be a read error of a much larger clone one base away. Because the CDR3 is missing its conserved closing phenylalanine or tryptophan, this is likely a read error. This sequence joins TRBV6-2 or TRBV6-3 and TRBJ2-7; 9 bases map to TRBD1. With 9 bases clipped from V and 4 bases from J, the junction kept 10 bases outside the gene matches. CDR3 length: 14 amino acids. Germline V gene data show CDR1 as MNHEY and CDR2 as SVGEGT. As DNA, the CDR3 is TGTGCCAGTACTGACCCGGGACAGGGATACGAGCAGTACCTC. Encoded protein: CASTDPGQGYEQYL.